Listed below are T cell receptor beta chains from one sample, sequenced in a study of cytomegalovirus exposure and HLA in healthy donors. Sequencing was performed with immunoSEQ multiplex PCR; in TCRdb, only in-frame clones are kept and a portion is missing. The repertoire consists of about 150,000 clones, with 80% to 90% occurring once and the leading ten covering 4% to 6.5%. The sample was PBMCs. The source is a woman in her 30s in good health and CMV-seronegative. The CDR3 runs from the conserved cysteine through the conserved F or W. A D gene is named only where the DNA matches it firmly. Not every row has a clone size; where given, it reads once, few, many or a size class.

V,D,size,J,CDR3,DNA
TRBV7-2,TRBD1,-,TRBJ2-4,CASSLVAGQGPAKNIQYF,TGTGCCAGCAGCTTAGTGGCCGGACAGGGCCCGGCCAAAAACATTCAGTACTTC
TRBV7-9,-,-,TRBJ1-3,CASSHHPGHYSGNTIYF,TGTGCCAGCAGCCACCACCCGGGACATTACTCTGGAAACACCATATATTTT
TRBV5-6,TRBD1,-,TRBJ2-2,CASSRLGQGMGSGELFF,TGTGCCAGCAGCCGTCTGGGACAGGGGATGGGGTCCGGGGAGCTGTTTTTT
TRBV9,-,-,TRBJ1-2,CASSPRDGEGSYGYTF,TGTGCCAGCAGCCCACGGGACGGGGAGGGATCCTATGGCTACACCTTC
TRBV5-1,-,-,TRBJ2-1,CASSPEAGSNNEQFF,TGCGCCAGCAGCCCCGAGGCAGGGTCCAACAATGAGCAGTTCTTC
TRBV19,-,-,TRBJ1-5,CASSPWDTPSNQPQHF,TGTGCCAGTAGTCCCTGGGACACCCCTAGCAATCAGCCCCAGCATTTT
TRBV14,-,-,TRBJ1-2,CASSQAGTSFYGYTF,TGTGCCAGCAGCCAAGCTGGGACAAGTTTCTATGGCTACACCTTC
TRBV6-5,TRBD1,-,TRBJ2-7,CASKSTGTHEQYF,TGTGCCAGCAAGTCGACAGGGACCCACGAGCAGTACTTC
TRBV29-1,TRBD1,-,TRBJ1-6,CSVKDRGGSPLHF,TGCAGCGTGAAGGACAGGGGAGGATCACCCCTCCACTTT
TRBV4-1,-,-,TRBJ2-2,CASSQKTEYALRGNTGELFF,TGCGCCAGCAGCCAAAAGACCGAATACGCACTCAGGGGGAACACCGGGGAGCTGTTTTTT
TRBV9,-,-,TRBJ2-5,CASSVWDSEETQYF,TGTGCCAGCAGCGTTTGGGACTCGGAGGAGACCCAGTACTTC
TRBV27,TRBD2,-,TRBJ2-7,CASSAGTTYEQYF,TGTGCCAGCAGTGCCGGGACTACCTACGAGCAGTACTTC
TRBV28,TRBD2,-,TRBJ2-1,CASSQLAGVYNEQFF,TGTGCTAGCAGCCAGCTAGCGGGAGTCTACAATGAGCAGTTCTTC
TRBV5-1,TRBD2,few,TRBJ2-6,CASSLASGGSSGANVLTF,TGCGCCAGCAGCTTGGCCAGCGGGGGTTCCTCTGGGGCCAACGTCCTGACTTTC
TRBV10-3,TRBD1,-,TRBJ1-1,CATIGTGAMNTEAFF,TGTGCCACCATCGGGACAGGGGCAATGAACACTGAAGCTTTCTTT
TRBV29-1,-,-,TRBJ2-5,CSAALADQETQYF,TGCAGCGCCGCGCTAGCAGACCAAGAGACCCAGTACTTC
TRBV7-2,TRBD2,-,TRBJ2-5,CASSLVWLAELQETQYF,TGTGCCAGCAGCTTAGTCTGGCTAGCGGAATTACAAGAGACCCAGTACTTC
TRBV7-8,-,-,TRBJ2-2,CASSTRRDTGELFF,TGTGCCAGCAGCACGAGGCGCGACACCGGGGAGCTGTTTTTT
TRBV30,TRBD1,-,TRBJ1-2,CAWSEGQGPNYGYTF,TGTGCCTGGAGTGAGGGACAGGGACCTAACTATGGCTACACCTTC
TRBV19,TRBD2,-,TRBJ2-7,CASSHGTRAYEQYF,TGTGCCAGTAGTCACGGGACTAGGGCCTACGAGCAGTACTTC
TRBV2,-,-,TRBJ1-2,CASSERDTSNYGYTF,TGTGCCAGCAGTGAGAGGGACACCTCTAACTATGGCTACACCTTC
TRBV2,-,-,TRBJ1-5,CASTKAPSGQPQHF,TGTGCCAGCACCAAAGCCCCTTCAGGACAGCCCCAGCATTTT
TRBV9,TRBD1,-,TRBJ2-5,CASSPSPDRRETQYF,TGTGCCAGCAGCCCGAGCCCGGACAGGAGAGAGACCCAGTACTTC
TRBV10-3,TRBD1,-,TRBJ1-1,CAIRDREGAFF,TGTGCCATCAGGGACAGGGAGGGCGCTTTCTTT
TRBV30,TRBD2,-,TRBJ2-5,CAWDGTSGASRYF,TGTGCCTGGGATGGGACTAGCGGGGCCAGCCGGTACTTC
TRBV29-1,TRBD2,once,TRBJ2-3,CSVSGGRSDTQYF,TGCAGCGTTTCGGGCGGGAGGTCAGATACGCAGTATTTT
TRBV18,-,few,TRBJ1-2,CASSPETGTPFGGYTF,TGTGCCAGCTCACCAGAAACCGGGACACCCTTTGGCGGCTACACCTTC
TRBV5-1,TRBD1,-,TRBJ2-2,CASSLALTGGSGELFF,TGCGCCAGCAGCTTGGCGTTGACAGGGGGCTCCGGGGAGCTGTTTTTT
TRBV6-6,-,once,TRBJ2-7,CASSRGLVEQYF,TGTGCCAGCAGCAGAGGATTGGTCGAGCAGTACTTC
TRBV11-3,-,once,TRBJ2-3,CASSLGRADTQYF,TGTGCCAGCAGCTTAGGCCGGGCAGATACGCAGTATTTT
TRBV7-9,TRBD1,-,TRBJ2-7,CASSHRDRAPYEQYF,TGTGCCAGCAGCCACCGGGACAGGGCCCCCTACGAGCAGTACTTC
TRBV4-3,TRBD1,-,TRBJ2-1,CASSRQGNNEQFF,TGCGCCAGCAGCCGACAGGGGAACAATGAGCAGTTCTTC
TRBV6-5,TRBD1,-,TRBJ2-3,CASSYGTGADTQYF,TGTGCCAGCAGTTACGGGACAGGGGCAGATACGCAGTATTTT
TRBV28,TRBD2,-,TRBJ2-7,CASRGTGGSYEQYF,TGTGCCAGCCGAGGGACGGGGGGCTCCTACGAGCAGTACTTC
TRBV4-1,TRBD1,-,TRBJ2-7,CASSHYDRGLSEQYF,TGCGCCAGCAGCCACTACGACAGGGGGCTTAGCGAGCAGTACTTC
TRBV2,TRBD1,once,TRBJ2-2,CASSIDRAAGELFF,TGTGCCAGCAGTATCGACAGGGCGGCCGGGGAGCTGTTTTTT
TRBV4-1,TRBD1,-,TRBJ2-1,CASSHIKWDRASSSYNEQFF,TGCGCCAGCAGCCATATTAAGTGGGACAGGGCCTCGAGCTCCTACAATGAGCAGTTCTTC
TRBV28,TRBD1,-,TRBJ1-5,CASSFVRQGTGNQPQHF,TGTGCCAGCAGTTTTGTGAGACAGGGGACAGGAAATCAGCCCCAGCATTTT
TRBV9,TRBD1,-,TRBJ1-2,CASRGTGGESYTF,TGTGCCAGCAGGGGGACAGGGGGCGAAAGCTACACCTTC
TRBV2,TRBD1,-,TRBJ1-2,CASSRTGPERGYTF,TGTGCCAGCAGCAGGACAGGGCCCGAGAGGGGCTACACCTTC
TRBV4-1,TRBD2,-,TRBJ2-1,CASSRLAGVLNEQFF,TGCGCCAGCAGCCGACTAGCGGGAGTGTTGAATGAGCAGTTCTTC
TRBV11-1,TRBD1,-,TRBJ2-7,CASSLDRGNAYEQYF,TGTGCCAGCAGCCTTGACAGGGGGAACGCCTACGAGCAGTACTTC
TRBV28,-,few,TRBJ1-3,CASSLEGSGNTIYF,TGTGCCAGCAGTCTGGAGGGCTCTGGAAACACCATATATTTT
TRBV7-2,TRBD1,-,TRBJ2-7,CASSYDRGLYEQYF,TGTGCCAGCAGCTACGACAGGGGCCTCTACGAGCAGTACTTC
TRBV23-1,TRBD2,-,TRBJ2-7,CASSQSKAGGNYEQYF,TGCGCCAGCAGTCAATCAAAAGCGGGGGGCAACTACGAGCAGTACTTC
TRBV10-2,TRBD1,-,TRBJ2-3,CASREQGVFADTQYF,TGCGCCAGCAGGGAACAGGGGGTTTTCGCAGATACGCAGTATTTT
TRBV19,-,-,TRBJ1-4,CASSRGRPNEKLFF,TGTGCCAGTAGTAGGGGCAGACCTAATGAAAAACTGTTTTTT
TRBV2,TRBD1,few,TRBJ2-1,CADGDSRYNEQFF,TGTGCCGATGGGGACAGTCGCTACAATGAGCAGTTCTTC
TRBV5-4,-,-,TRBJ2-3,CASSFGLGREGDTQYF,TGTGCCAGCAGCTTTGGTTTGGGAAGAGAGGGAGATACGCAGTATTTT
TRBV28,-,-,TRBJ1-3,CASSFGKTSGNTIYF,TGTGCCAGCAGTTTCGGGAAGACCTCTGGAAACACCATATATTTT
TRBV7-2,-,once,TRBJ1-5,CASSLRLTGNQPQHF,TGTGCCAGCAGCTTAAGGTTGACAGGTAATCAGCCCCAGCATTTT
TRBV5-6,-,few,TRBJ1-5,CASSGGRGRWDSNQPQHF,TGTGCCAGCAGCGGAGGAAGAGGCAGGTGGGATAGCAATCAGCCCCAGCATTTT
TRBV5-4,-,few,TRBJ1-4,CASSRTGDGNEKLFF,TGTGCCAGCAGCAGGACCGGGGATGGTAATGAAAAACTGTTTTTT
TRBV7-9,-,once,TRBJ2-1,CASSLGHNEQFF,TGTGCCAGCAGCTTAGGGCACAATGAGCAGTTCTTC
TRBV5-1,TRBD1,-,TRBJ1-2,CASSPPDRGYYGYTF,TGCGCCAGCAGCCCACCGGACAGGGGGTACTATGGCTACACCTTC